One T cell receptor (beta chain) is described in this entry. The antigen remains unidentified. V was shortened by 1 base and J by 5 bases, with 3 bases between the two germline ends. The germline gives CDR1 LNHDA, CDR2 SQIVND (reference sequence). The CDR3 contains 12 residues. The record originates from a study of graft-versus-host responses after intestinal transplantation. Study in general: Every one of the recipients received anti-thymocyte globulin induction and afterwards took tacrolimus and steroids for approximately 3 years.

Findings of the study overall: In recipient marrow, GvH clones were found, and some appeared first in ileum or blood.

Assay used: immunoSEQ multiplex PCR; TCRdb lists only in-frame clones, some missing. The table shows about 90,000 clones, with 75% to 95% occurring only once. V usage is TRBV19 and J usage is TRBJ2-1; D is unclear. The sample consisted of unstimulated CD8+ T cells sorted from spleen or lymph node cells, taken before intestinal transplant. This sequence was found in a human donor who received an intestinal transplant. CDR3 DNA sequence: TGTGCCAGTAGTATAGGAGACAATGAGCAGTTCTTC. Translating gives CASSIGDNEQFF.